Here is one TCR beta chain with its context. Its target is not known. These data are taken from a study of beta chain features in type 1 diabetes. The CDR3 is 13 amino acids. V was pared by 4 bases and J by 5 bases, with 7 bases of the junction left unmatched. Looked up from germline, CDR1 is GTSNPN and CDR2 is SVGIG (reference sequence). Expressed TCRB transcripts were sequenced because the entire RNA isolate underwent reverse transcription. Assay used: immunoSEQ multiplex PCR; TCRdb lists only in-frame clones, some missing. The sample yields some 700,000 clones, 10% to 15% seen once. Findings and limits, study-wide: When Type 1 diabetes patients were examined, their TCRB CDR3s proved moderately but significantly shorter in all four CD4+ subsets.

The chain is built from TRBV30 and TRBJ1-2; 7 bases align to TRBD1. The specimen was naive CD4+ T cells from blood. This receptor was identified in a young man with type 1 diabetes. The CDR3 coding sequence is TGTGCCTGGATTCGCCAGGGGGGGTATGGCTACACCTTC. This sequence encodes CAWIRQGGYGYTF.